One TCR beta chain is described in this entry. Its cognate antigen is unknown. This CDR3 is 13 amino acids long. Germline values: CDR1 GTSNPN, CDR2 SVGIG (reference sequence). The V gene lost 0 bases and the J gene lost 5 bases, with 10 bases spanning the gap. The data derive from a study of radiotherapy plus CTLA-4 blockade in lung cancer. The study, taken as a whole, reports: Blood saw expansion of tumor-derived TCR clones after radiotherapy plus ipilimumab.

Only in-frame clones appear in the TCRdb table, and some are missing; sequencing was by immunoSEQ multiplex PCR. The top ten hold approximately 15% of the sample, which has tens of thousands of clones, more than 85% seen once. Each patient with chemo-refractory metastatic non-small-cell lung cancer was treated with focal radiation plus CTLA-4 blockade using ipilimumab. Source: peripheral blood, taken from a patient treated with radiotherapy plus ipilimumab. This chain links TRBV30 with TRBJ1-1, with a weak D call TRBD1 (5 bases). This sequence was found in a human donor with non-small cell lung cancer that progressed on radiotherapy plus ipilimumab. The CDR3 spells CAWSVRGGTEAFF. Here the CDR3 DNA reads TGTGCCTGGAGTGTGCGGGGGGGAACTGAAGCTTTCTTT.